What follows are 18 T cell receptor beta chains derived from one specimen sequenced in a study of prognosis after radiotherapy for stage I lung cancer. TCR beta CDR3 amplification from genomic DNA was performed by two-round multiplex PCR. The use of primers specific to each TRBV and TRBJ gene characterized first-round PCR. TCRdb passed the multiplex PCR reads through MiXCR, listing each CDR3 protein once. Seen here are roughly 30,000 distinct CDR3 sequences, around 48% observed once, and the top ten hold 16%. The material was PBMCs, obtained before or after stereotactic body radiation therapy (not recorded which). The receptors shown here come from a donor over 45 with non-small cell lung cancer.

This clonotype was counted ten times or more. A read error may account for a junction end that differs from germline. The V gene is TRBV13, the J gene TRBJ2-7; 10 nucleotides align to TRBD2. Germline loops: CDR1 PRHDT, CDR2 FYEKMQ (reference sequence). The CDR3 spans 14 residues. CDR3 in DNA: TGTGCCAGCAGATTAGCGGGAGGAAGGTACGAGCAGTACTTC. As protein: CASRLAGGRYEQYF.

The table lists this clonotype with a few counts. The rearrangement joins TRBV27 to TRBJ2-3, with 10 bases identical to TRBD1. With V trimmed by 10 bases and J by 4 bases, 5 bases remained unmatched. The CDR3 has 13 amino acids. Germline values: CDR1 MNHEY, CDR2 SMNVEV (reference sequence). This chain's CDR3 is CATTDRGADTQYF. The DNA for the CDR3 is TGTGCCACGACGGACAGGGGGGCAGATACGCAGTATTTT.

Turning to this clonotype: A read error may explain this, as a much larger clone is one base away. This chain links TRBV6-1 with TRBJ2-4; 8 bases are shared with TRBD1. CDR1 and CDR2 (germline): MNHNS, SASEGT. This CDR3 spans 16 amino acids. V shed 7 bases, J shed 11 bases, and the junction held 19 bases outside the gene matches. This chain's CDR3 is CASTAKDRAFVRFQYF. The CDR3, as DNA: TGTGCCAGCACCGCAAAGGACAGGGCGTTTGTTAGATTTCAGTACTTC.

This clonotype was seen many times. The J gene is TRBJ2-1, the V gene TRBV7-6; no definite D call. The V gene's germline CDR1 is SGHVS and CDR2 FNYEAQ. V was trimmed by 1 base and J by 5 bases, leaving 9 bases between them. CDR3 length: 14 amino acids. CDR3 sequence reads: CASSLVQRNNEQFF. The DNA for the CDR3 is TGTGCCAGCAGCTTAGTCCAGAGGAACAATGAGCAGTTCTTC.

The sample holds one count of this clonotype. The junction departs from germline at one end; a sequencing error may be responsible. V and J are TRBV18 and TRBJ2-6; the D gene is possibly TRBD2 (6 bases). The CDR3 has 16 residues. Germline assignment: CDR1 KGHSH and CDR2 LQKENI. The CDR3 loop is CASSLAVLGGANVPTF. The CDR3 DNA sequence: TGTGCCAGCTCACTGGCCGTACTCGGCGGGGCCAACGTCCCGACTTTC.

This clonotype was recorded many times. V gene TRBV5-1 combines with J gene TRBJ2-7, with D possibly being TRBD2 (6 bases). This CDR3 is built from 14 residues. Per the germline V gene, CDR1 is SGHRS and CDR2 is YFSETQ. V was cut by 4 bases and J by 2 bases, with 13 bases left in between. The CDR3 protein is CASSRERPPYEQYF. CDR3 DNA sequence: TGCGCCAGCAGCCGGGAGCGTCCCCCCTACGAGCAGTACTTC.

This clonotype was detected many times. Mismatch with germline at one junction end may stem from a read error. This rearrangement joins TRBV18 to TRBJ2-1; the match to TRBD2 covers 8 bases. In germline, CDR1 is KGHSH, CDR2 LQKENI. The CDR3 is made up of 14 amino acids. Written as DNA, the CDR3 is TGTGCCAGCTCCCCACTAGCGGCCAACAATGAGCAGTTCTTC. Amino acids: CASSPLAANNEQFF.

This clonotype was found many times. V usage is TRBV7-9 and J usage is TRBJ2-1, with D maybe TRBD2 (6 bases). V was trimmed by 4 bases and J by 1 base, leaving 8 bases between them. Germline V gene sequence: CDR1 SEHNR, CDR2 FQNEAQ (reference sequence). There are 14 residues in the CDR3. CDR3 sequence: CASSSGRSYNEQFF. CDR3 DNA sequence: TGTGCCAGCAGCTCGGGGAGGTCCTACAATGAGCAGTTCTTC.

Ten or more counts support this clonotype. The rearrangement links TRBV24-1 to TRBJ2-1; 8 positions agree with TRBD2. CDR1 and CDR2 (germline): KGHDR, SFDVKD. After removal of 0 bases from V and 6 bases from J, the junction contained 15 bases not matched to a gene. CDR3 length: 19 amino acids. This CDR3 reads CATSDLKAPRAGVINEQFF. CDR3 DNA: TGTGCCACCAGTGATTTGAAAGCCCCTAGAGCGGGAGTCATCAATGAGCAGTTCTTC.

The rearrangement uses TRBV19 and TRBJ2-1; D perhaps matches TRBD1 (6 bases). Trimming cost V 5 bases and J 5 bases, with 13 bases left between them. This CDR3 contains 14 residues. Germline CDR1 reads LNHDA; CDR2 reads SQIVND (reference sequence). CDR3 amino acids: CASSFGQLHNEQFF. The CDR3 coding sequence is TGTGCCAGTAGTTTTGGACAGCTCCACAATGAGCAGTTCTTC.

This chain uses TRBV6-1 with TRBJ1-2; D is ambiguous. Trimming took off 3 bases at V and 3 bases at J, with 8 bases between the two ends. Per germline, CDR1 MNHNS and CDR2 SASEGT. This CDR3 spans 13 amino acids. The CDR3 DNA reads TGTGCCAGCAGTGACTACGGGGACTATGGCTACACCTTC. This translates into CASSDYGDYGYTF.

This clonotype was seen just once. A far larger clone is one nucleotide away, so this likely arose from a read error. V is TRBV7-9 and J is TRBJ1-5, with TRBD1 as a possible D gene (5 bases). Germline CDR1 and CDR2: SEHNR and FQNEAQ (reference sequence). This CDR3 is 12 amino acids long. V lost 3 bases and J 10 bases, leaving 10 bases between the germline ends. The CDR3 sequence: CASSFYRYPQHF. The CDR3 DNA is TGTGCCAGCAGCTTTTACAGGTACCCCCAGCATTTT. Together with reference TRBV7-9 and TRBJ1-5, the CDR3 gives the full variable domain: DTGVSQNPRHKITKRGQNVTFRCDPISEHNRLYWYRQTLGQGPEFLTYFQNEAQLEKSRLLSDRFSAERPKGSFSTLEIQRTEQGDSAMYLCASSFYRYPQHFGDGTRLSIL.

This clonotype occurred once. J is TRBJ2-7 and V is TRBV20-1, with 7 nucleotides matching TRBD2. Germline V lookup: CDR1 DFQATT, CDR2 SNEGSKA (reference sequence). The trim removed 0 bases at V and 0 bases at J, leaving 5 bases unmatched. CDR3 length equals 15 residues. The CDR3 reads CSAREGRGSSYEQYF. The CDR3 DNA follows: TGCAGTGCTAGAGAGGGGCGGGGGAGCTCCTACGAGCAGTACTTC.

This clonotype showed up just once. This chain joins TRBV6-1 and TRBJ2-3; 11 bases line up with TRBD2. This CDR3 is 14 amino acids long. Germline V lookup: CDR1 MNHNS, CDR2 SASEGT. The V gene end was trimmed by 8 bases and the J gene end by 5 bases; junction bases not matched to a gene: 6. The CDR3 protein is CASFLAGGLDTQYF. CDR3 coding DNA: TGTGCCAGCTTCTTAGCGGGGGGGTTAGATACGCAGTATTTT.

J is TRBJ2-4 and V is TRBV15, with D uncertain. CDR3 length: 15 residues. Germline loops: CDR1 LNHNV, CDR2 YYDKDF (reference sequence). V lost 5 bases to trimming and J lost 0 bases, with 11 bases between them. CDR3 sequence reads: CATSPSGLAKNIQYF. The CDR3 DNA reads TGTGCCACCAGCCCTAGTGGGCTAGCCAAAAACATTCAGTACTTC.

The chain joins TRBV12-3 or TRBV12-4 to TRBJ2-3; D gene ambiguous. V lost 8 bases and J lost 9, with 21 bases in between. The CDR3 covers 14 residues. The CDR3 region is CASGIRGSTDTQYF. The CDR3 nucleotides are TGTGCCAGCGGAATTCGCGGCTCTACGGACACGCAGTATTTT.

The rearrangement uses TRBV7-3 and TRBJ2-2; TRBD1 might be the D (6 bases). In germline, CDR1 is SGHTA, CDR2 FQGTGA. V lost 5 bases and J 3 bases, leaving 13 bases between the germline ends. This CDR3 has 15 amino acids. Written as DNA, the CDR3 is TGTGCCAGCAGCCCCGGGACATTGCACACCGGGGAGCTGTTTTTT. It is translated as CASSPGTLHTGELFF.

This clonotype was recorded a few times. This rearrangement joins TRBV7-2 to TRBJ2-2; the D is unclear. Germline assignment: CDR1 SGHTA and CDR2 FQGNSA. The CDR3 is 13 residues long. Trimming shortened V by 2 bases and J by 5 bases, and 6 bases separated the two germline ends. The CDR3 loop is CASSLRQTGELFF. The CDR3 DNA reads as TGTGCCAGCAGCTTACGGCAGACCGGGGAGCTGTTTTTT.